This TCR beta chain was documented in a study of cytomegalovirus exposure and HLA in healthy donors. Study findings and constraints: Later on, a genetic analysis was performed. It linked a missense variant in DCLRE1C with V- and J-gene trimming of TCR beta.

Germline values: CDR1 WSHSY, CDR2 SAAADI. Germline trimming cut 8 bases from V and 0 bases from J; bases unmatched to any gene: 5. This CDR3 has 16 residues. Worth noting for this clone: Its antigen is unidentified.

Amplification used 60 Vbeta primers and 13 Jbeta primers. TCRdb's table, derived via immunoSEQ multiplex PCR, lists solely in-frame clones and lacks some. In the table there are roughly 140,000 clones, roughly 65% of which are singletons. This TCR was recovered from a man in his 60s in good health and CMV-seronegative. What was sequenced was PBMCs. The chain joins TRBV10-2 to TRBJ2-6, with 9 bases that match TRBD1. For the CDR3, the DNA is TGCGCCAGCTGGGACAGGGAGAGCTCTGGGGCCAACGTCCTGACTTTC. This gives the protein CASWDRESSGANVLTF.